This is a list of T cell receptor beta chains from one sample in a study of cytomegalovirus exposure and HLA in healthy donors. TCRdb keeps only in-frame clones here, not all; method: immunoSEQ multiplex PCR. The sample includes some 150,000 clones, about four fifths of them seen just once. Sequencing was carried out using PBMCs. The receptors originated from a man aged 18 to 29 in good health and CMV-seropositive. CDR3s include the opening cysteine and the closing phenylalanine or tryptophan. The order of the fields is D gene, J gene, V gene, clone size, CDR3 protein, CDR3 DNA. D genes are given only for firm matches. Clone size is given for some rows only: seen once, a few or many times, or a class if the clone is expanded.

d_gene: -; j_gene: TRBJ2-7; v_gene: TRBV21-1; abundance: -; CDR3aa: CASSKGGREAYEQYF; CDR3nt: TGTGCCAGCAGCAAAGGAGGACGGGAGGCCTACGAGCAGTACTTC
d_gene: -; j_gene: TRBJ2-7; v_gene: TRBV19; abundance: -; CDR3aa: CASKVRGTDEQYF; CDR3nt: TGTGCCAGTAAAGTTCGGGGGACTGACGAGCAGTACTTC
d_gene: TRBD2; j_gene: TRBJ2-3; v_gene: TRBV18; abundance: many; CDR3aa: CASSSRTSGTDTQYF; CDR3nt: TGTGCCAGCTCATCCCGGACTAGCGGTACAGATACGCAGTATTTT
d_gene: -; j_gene: TRBJ1-1; v_gene: TRBV2; abundance: -; CDR3aa: CASSDGRLRDTEAFF; CDR3nt: TGTGCCAGCAGTGATGGCAGGTTGAGGGACACTGAAGCTTTCTTT
d_gene: TRBD1; j_gene: TRBJ2-5; v_gene: TRBV5-1; abundance: -; CDR3aa: CASSSNRTGRETQYF; CDR3nt: TGCGCCAGCAGCTCCAATCGGACAGGGAGGGAGACCCAGTACTTC
d_gene: TRBD2; j_gene: TRBJ2-1; v_gene: TRBV27; abundance: -; CDR3aa: CASSLQGSGSGYEQFF; CDR3nt: TGTGCCAGCAGTTTACAGGGGAGCGGGAGCGGCTATGAGCAGTTCTTC
d_gene: TRBD1; j_gene: TRBJ1-2; v_gene: TRBV6-1; abundance: -; CDR3aa: CASRGQDFLGYTF; CDR3nt: TGTGCCAGCAGGGGACAGGATTTCTTAGGCTACACCTTC
d_gene: TRBD2; j_gene: TRBJ2-1; v_gene: TRBV9; abundance: -; CDR3aa: CASSELAGVVNEQFF; CDR3nt: TGTGCCAGCAGCGAGCTAGCGGGAGTTGTCAATGAGCAGTTCTTC
d_gene: -; j_gene: TRBJ1-5; v_gene: TRBV6-5; abundance: -; CDR3aa: CASRGQVNQPQHF; CDR3nt: TGTGCCAGCAGGGGGCAGGTCAATCAGCCCCAGCATTTT
d_gene: TRBD1; j_gene: TRBJ1-1; v_gene: TRBV10-3; abundance: few; CDR3aa: CAISPGQGHTEAFF; CDR3nt: TGTGCCATCAGTCCGGGACAGGGGCACACTGAAGCTTTCTTT
d_gene: -; j_gene: TRBJ1-1; v_gene: TRBV28; abundance: -; CDR3aa: CASSLVRMNTEAFF; CDR3nt: TGTGCCAGCAGTTTGGTCAGGATGAACACTGAAGCTTTCTTT
d_gene: TRBD2; j_gene: TRBJ2-1; v_gene: TRBV19; abundance: -; CDR3aa: CASRTSGSYNEQFF; CDR3nt: TGTGCCAGTCGGACTAGCGGGAGTTACAATGAGCAGTTCTTC
d_gene: TRBD2; j_gene: TRBJ2-1; v_gene: TRBV28; abundance: once; CDR3aa: CASSPGLAVNNEQFF; CDR3nt: TGTGCCAGCAGCCCCGGACTAGCAGTTAACAATGAGCAGTTCTTC
d_gene: TRBD1; j_gene: TRBJ1-5; v_gene: TRBV19; abundance: -; CDR3aa: CASSMETGGRQPQHF; CDR3nt: TGTGCCAGTAGTATGGAAACAGGGGGCCGGCAGCCCCAGCATTTT
d_gene: -; j_gene: TRBJ2-7; v_gene: TRBV27; abundance: few; CDR3aa: CASSSSSGSYEQYF; CDR3nt: TGTGCCAGCAGTTCCTCCTCAGGCTCCTACGAGCAGTACTTC
d_gene: -; j_gene: TRBJ2-3; v_gene: TRBV7-3; abundance: few; CDR3aa: CASSAVLVADTQYF; CDR3nt: TGTGCCAGCAGCGCAGTACTAGTGGCAGATACGCAGTATTTT
d_gene: TRBD1; j_gene: TRBJ1-1; v_gene: TRBV6-1; abundance: -; CDR3aa: CASSADRGTEAFF; CDR3nt: TGTGCCAGCAGTGCGGACAGGGGCACTGAAGCTTTCTTT
d_gene: -; j_gene: TRBJ1-1; v_gene: TRBV6-5; abundance: -; CDR3aa: CASSFRRHTEAFF; CDR3nt: TGTGCCAGCAGCTTCCGGCGGCACACTGAAGCTTTCTTT
d_gene: TRBD1; j_gene: TRBJ1-5; v_gene: TRBV28; abundance: -; CDR3aa: CASSLPNRGQRNNQPQHF; CDR3nt: TGTGCCAGCAGTTTACCCAATAGGGGACAGAGAAATAATCAGCCCCAGCATTTT
d_gene: TRBD2; j_gene: TRBJ2-7; v_gene: TRBV7-9; abundance: once; CDR3aa: CASSFGGGRTYEQYF; CDR3nt: TGTGCCAGCAGCTTTGGCGGGGGACGTACCTACGAGCAGTACTTC
d_gene: -; j_gene: TRBJ2-1; v_gene: TRBV9; abundance: -; CDR3aa: CASSGGPPLYNEQFF; CDR3nt: TGTGCCAGCAGCGGGGGCCCACCCTTATACAATGAGCAGTTCTTC
d_gene: TRBD2; j_gene: TRBJ2-1; v_gene: TRBV4-1; abundance: few; CDR3aa: CASSQVASGSNEQFF; CDR3nt: TGCGCCAGCAGCCAAGTTGCTAGCGGGAGCAATGAGCAGTTCTTC
d_gene: TRBD1; j_gene: TRBJ1-1; v_gene: TRBV6-4; abundance: few; CDR3aa: CASRATGETTEAFF; CDR3nt: TGTGCCAGCAGGGCAACAGGGGAGACCACTGAAGCTTTCTTT
d_gene: -; j_gene: TRBJ2-1; v_gene: TRBV2; abundance: -; CDR3aa: CARTEPSYNEQFF; CDR3nt: TGTGCCAGGACTGAACCTTCCTACAATGAGCAGTTCTTC
d_gene: TRBD1; j_gene: TRBJ1-2; v_gene: TRBV18; abundance: -; CDR3aa: CASSPIRDRWEAYTF; CDR3nt: TGTGCCAGCTCACCGATACGGGACAGGTGGGAGGCCTACACCTTC
d_gene: -; j_gene: TRBJ1-1; v_gene: TRBV25-1; abundance: -; CDR3aa: CASQPAGGAGGTEAFF; CDR3nt: TGTGCCAGTCAACCAGCGGGGGGCGCGGGTGGTACTGAAGCTTTCTTT
d_gene: TRBD2; j_gene: TRBJ2-3; v_gene: TRBV19; abundance: -; CDR3aa: CASMREVFTDTQYF; CDR3nt: TGTGCCAGTATGCGGGAGGTCTTCACAGATACGCAGTATTTT